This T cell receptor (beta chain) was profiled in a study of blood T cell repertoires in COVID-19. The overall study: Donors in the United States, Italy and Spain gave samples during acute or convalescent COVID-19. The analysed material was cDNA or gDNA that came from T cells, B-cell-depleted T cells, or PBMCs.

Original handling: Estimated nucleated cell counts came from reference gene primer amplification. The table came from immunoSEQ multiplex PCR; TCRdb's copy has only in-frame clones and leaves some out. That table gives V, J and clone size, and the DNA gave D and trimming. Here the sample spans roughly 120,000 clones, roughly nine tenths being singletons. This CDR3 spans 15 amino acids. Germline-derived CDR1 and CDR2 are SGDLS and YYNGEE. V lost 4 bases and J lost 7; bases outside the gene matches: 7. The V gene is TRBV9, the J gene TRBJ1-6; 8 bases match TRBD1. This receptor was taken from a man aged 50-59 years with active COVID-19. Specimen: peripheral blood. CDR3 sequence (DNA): TGTGCCAGCAGCTCAACAGGGGGGGACAATTCACCCCTCCACTTT. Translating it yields CASSSTGGDNSPLHF.